Listed here are 27 T cell receptor beta chains from one sample, sequenced in a study of CD8 T cells in ankylosing spondylitis. Study observations and caveats: It appeared that ankylosing spondylitis blood was characterized by a TCR beta motif of 8 or 9 highly homologous variants.

Their recognized antigens are unknown. MiXCR was run by TCRdb on the 5' RACE reads, yielding one entry per CDR3 protein. This sample has about 480,000 distinct CDR3 sequences; 17% occur once, and the top ten carry approximately 1%. Material for sequencing was blood, either unsorted or a sorted T cell fraction (not recorded which). Receptors were obtained from a male donor with ankylosing spondylitis.

V and J are TRBV6-1 and TRBJ1-5; 8 bases fit TRBD1. Germline values: CDR1 MNHNS, CDR2 SASEGT. The CDR3 sequence is 15 residues long. V was clipped by 6 bases and J by 3 bases; unmatched bases: 7. The CDR3: CASSRGTGDNQPQHF. As DNA, the CDR3 is TGTGCCAGCAGCCGTGGGACAGGCGACAATCAGCCCCAGCATTTT.

The J gene is TRBJ2-1, the V gene TRBV7-9; 8 nucleotides line up with TRBD2. The V segment lost 3 bases and the J segment 8 bases; nucleotides outside the gene matches: 12. Per germline, CDR1 SEHNR and CDR2 FQNEAQ (reference sequence). CDR3 length: 16 amino acids. This CDR3 is CASSLYGAGERYEQFF. In nucleotides, the CDR3 is TGTGCCAGCAGCTTGTACGGAGCGGGGGAGAGGTATGAGCAGTTCTTC.

This clonotype appeared a few times. This chain uses TRBV5-4 with TRBJ2-1; D ambiguous. CDR1 is SGHNT and CDR2 is YYREEE in the germline V gene (reference sequence). Trimming left V 6 bases short and J 2 bases short, with 9 bases between. CDR3 size: 13 residues. The CDR3 protein is CASTEPPYNEQFF. CDR3 DNA: TGTGCCAGCACCGAACCCCCCTACAATGAGCAGTTCTTC.

This chain connects TRBV12-3 or TRBV12-4 to TRBJ1-1, with D perhaps TRBD1 (5 bases). This CDR3 region has 14 residues. V gave up 5 bases and J gave up 2 bases, with 12 bases separating them. The CDR3 sequence: CASSPQGYNTEAFF. CDR3 coding DNA: TGTGCCAGCAGTCCCCAGGGCTATAACACTGAAGCTTTCTTT.

The rearrangement links TRBV6-5 to TRBJ2-2; 7 bases agree with TRBD2. After removal of 2 bases from V and 4 bases from J, the junction contained 4 bases not matched to a gene. The CDR3 runs to 15 residues. Germline CDR1 reads MNHEY; CDR2 reads SVGAGI. In DNA, the CDR3 is TGTGCCAGCAGTTACCGTGGGGGGGTCACCGGGGAGCTGTTTTTT. It translates to CASSYRGGVTGELFF.

As DNA, the CDR3 is TGTGCCAGCAGTCTAACCGACTTAAACACCGGGGAGCTGTTTTTT. Encoded protein: CASSLTDLNTGELFF. The rearrangement joins TRBV7-2 to TRBJ2-2; D remains ambiguous. Trimming left V 6 bases short and J 2 bases short, with 13 bases between. CDR3 length equals 15 residues. CDR1 and CDR2 from the germline V gene are SGHTA and FQGNSA.

The chain carries TRBV20-1 and TRBJ1-1; a weak D match, TRBD1 (5 bases). Trimming removed 4 bases at V and 1 base at J, with 10 bases between. The CDR3 is 13 amino acids. Per germline, CDR1 DFQATT and CDR2 SNEGSKA (reference sequence). In nucleotides, the CDR3 is TGCAGTGCTAACCCCGGACAGAACACTGAAGCTTTCTTT. It codes for CSANPGQNTEAFF.

The CDR3 nucleotides read TGTGCCAGCAGCCGGACTAGCGGAATCGGGGAGCTGTTTTTT. Protein sequence: CASSRTSGIGELFF. This chain links TRBV14 with TRBJ2-2, with TRBD2 identical over 10 bases. In germline, CDR1 is SGHDN, CDR2 FVKESK. The junction had 3 bases not matched to a gene; V was cut back by 4 bases and J by 7 bases. There are 14 residues in the CDR3.

CDR3 DNA: TGTGCCAGCACCTCCCCGCACTACGAGCAGTACTTC. The encoded protein is CASTSPHYEQYF. This chain connects TRBV6-1 to TRBJ2-7; D unresolved. V shed 7 bases and J shed 3 bases, with 10 bases lying between them. The germline CDR1 and CDR2 sequences are MNHNS and SASEGT. The CDR3 has 12 residues.

The table lists this clonotype with a few counts. V gene TRBV5-1 combines with J gene TRBJ2-1, with 9 bases matching TRBD2. V lost 4 bases and J lost 2; bases outside the gene matches: 4. Germline V gene lookup returns CDR1 SGHRS and CDR2 YFSETQ. The CDR3 runs to 15 residues. This CDR3 is CASSHSGGPYNEQFF. CDR3 DNA: TGCGCCAGCAGCCACAGCGGGGGGCCCTACAATGAGCAGTTCTTC.

V gene TRBV2 combines with J gene TRBJ2-5, with TRBD2 identical over 8 bases. Germline CDR1 and CDR2: SNHLY and FYNNEI. The CDR3 sequence is 13 residues long. J was trimmed by 3 bases and V by 5 bases; bases with no gene match: 2. The CDR3 DNA reads TGTGCCAGCAGTAAGCGGGAGAAAGAGACCCAGTACTTC. Its protein is CASSKREKETQYF.

The genes are TRBV12-3 or TRBV12-4 and TRBJ1-1; D not resolved. Trimming cost V 3 bases and J 2 bases, with 7 bases left between them. This CDR3 has 13 residues. The CDR3 sequence: CASSFYPNTEAFF. CDR3 bases: TGTGCCAGCAGTTTTTACCCCAACACTGAAGCTTTCTTT.

CDR3 nucleotides: TGTGCCAGCAGCCAAGAAGGGACAGGCCCGACCTCTGGAAACACCATATATTTT. This sequence encodes CASSQEGTGPTSGNTIYF. This sequence joins TRBV4-2 and TRBJ1-3, with 8 bases that match TRBD1. The CDR3 runs 18 residues. Losses at the gene ends were 0 bases for V and 0 bases for J; bases not matched to a gene: 7. The V gene's germline CDR1 is LGHNA and CDR2 YNFKEQ.

The V call is TRBV9, the J call TRBJ2-1; TRBD2 agrees at 8 bases. CDR3 length: 15 amino acids. CDR1 and CDR2 from the germline V gene are SGDLS and YYNGEE. After removal of 0 bases from V and 3 bases from J, the junction contained 2 bases not matched to a gene. DNA of the CDR3: TGTGCCAGCAGCGTAGAGAGCGGGGGCTACAATGAGCAGTTCTTC. This codes for CASSVESGGYNEQFF. Combining the CDR3 with reference TRBV9 and TRBJ2-1 gives the whole variable domain DSGVTQTPKHLITATGQRVTLRCSPRSGDLSVYWYQQSLDQGLQFLIQYYNGEERAKGNILERFSAQQFPDLHSELNLSSLELGDSALYFCASSVESGGYNEQFFGPGTRLTVL.

This clonotype was observed a handful of times. J is TRBJ1-5 and V is TRBV3-1; D is ambiguous. The CDR3 contains 14 residues. Germline V CDR1 and CDR2: LGHDT, YNNKEL (reference sequence). V lost 5 bases and J lost 5, with 13 bases in between. DNA of the CDR3: TGTGCCAGCAGCGCCACAGTCACCTATCAGCCCCAGCATTTT. It specifies CASSATVTYQPQHF.

This clonotype showed up just a few times. The chain links TRBV2 to TRBJ2-1; 8 bases match TRBD2. Trimming removed 6 bases from V and 5 bases from J; junction bases left unmatched: 9. CDR1 is SNHLY and CDR2 is FYNNEI in the germline V gene. CDR3 length: 15 amino acids. The chain's CDR3 is CASSSGGPVNNEQFF. In nucleotides, the CDR3 is TGTGCCAGCAGCTCGGGGGGGCCCGTCAACAATGAGCAGTTCTTC.

V gene TRBV7-3 combines with J gene TRBJ2-2, with 7 bases aligning to TRBD1. V gave up 5 bases and J gave up 6 bases; unmatched junction bases: 9. The CDR3 spans 15 residues. From germline, CDR1 is SGHTA and CDR2 FQGTGA. CDR3 sequence reads: CASSQGGGDPGELFF. The CDR3 DNA reads TGTGCCAGCAGCCAAGGGGGCGGAGACCCCGGGGAGCTGTTTTTT.

In its sample, this clonotype was seen many times. This chain connects TRBV5-1 to TRBJ2-1; no definite D call. Trimming removed 1 base at V and 1 base at J, with 6 bases between. Germline CDR1 and CDR2: SGHRS and YFSETQ. This CDR3 contains 14 residues. The CDR3 DNA follows: TGCGCCAGCAGCTTGACGGTTTCCTACAATGAGCAGTTCTTC. It codes for CASSLTVSYNEQFF.

The J gene is TRBJ2-6, the V gene TRBV20-1; D is unresolved. V was shortened by 6 bases and J by 1 base, with 13 bases between the two germline ends. Per the germline V gene, CDR1 is DFQATT and CDR2 is SNEGSKA (reference sequence). The CDR3 has 15 residues. The CDR3 DNA follows: TGCAGTGCCATCGACGGACGGTCTGGGGCCAACGTCCTGACTTTC. This sequence encodes CSAIDGRSGANVLTF.

V usage is TRBV9 and J usage is TRBJ1-2; D is possibly TRBD1 (5 bases). This CDR3 has 12 amino acids. Germline values: CDR1 SGDLS, CDR2 YYNGEE. Trimming removed 5 bases at V and 2 bases at J, with 7 bases between. For the CDR3, the DNA is TGTGCCAGCAGACGGGACAACTATGGCTACACCTTC. Its translation: CASRRDNYGYTF.

This clonotype was counted a few times. The chain links TRBV7-2 to TRBJ1-6, with TRBD1 identical over 7 bases. CDR1 and CDR2 (germline): SGHTA, FQGNSA. The CDR3 is 16 residues long. V was clipped by 6 bases and J by 7 bases; unmatched bases: 12. CDR3 residues: CASSPGGGPLNSPLHF. The CDR3 DNA reads as TGTGCCAGCAGTCCAGGGGGAGGACCTCTAAATTCACCCCTCCACTTT.

This clonotype was observed a handful of times. The V gene is TRBV3-1, the J gene TRBJ2-1; 10 positions match TRBD2. Germline trimming cut 4 bases from V and 8 bases from J; bases unmatched to any gene: 14. Germline CDR1 LGHDT, CDR2 YNNKEL (reference sequence). The CDR3 is 17 amino acids. CDR3 DNA: TGTGCCAGCAGCCCCACCGGACTAGCGGCCCCTAGGGATGAGCAGTTCTTC. This encodes CASSPTGLAAPRDEQFF.

The chain has TRBV5-1 and TRBJ1-1; TRBD1 might be the D (5 bases). Trimming removed 7 bases from V and 4 bases from J, with 17 bases in between. The CDR3 covers 14 residues. Germline V gene data show CDR1 as SGHRS and CDR2 as YFSETQ. CDR3: CASRQAPGLTEAFF. CDR3 coding DNA: TGCGCCAGCCGCCAGGCCCCAGGGCTCACTGAAGCTTTCTTT. The full variable domain, its missing parts supplied by reference TRBV5-1 and TRBJ1-1, is KAGVTQTPRYLIKTRGQQVTLSCSPISGHRSVSWYQQTPGQGLQFLFEYFSETQRNKGNFPGRFSGRQFSNSRSEMNVSTLELGDSALYLCASRQAPGLTEAFFGQGTRLTVV.

This clonotype appeared once. This chain connects TRBV11-1 to TRBJ1-4; a weak D match, TRBD1 (5 bases). Germline assignment: CDR1 SGHAT and CDR2 FQDESV (reference sequence). CDR3 length equals 16 residues. With 5 bases removed from V and 3 bases from J, the gap between germline ends came to 16 bases. The CDR3 DNA reads as TGTGCCAGCAGCCCAAAAGGGGCCGCAGCTAATGAAAAACTGTTTTTT. It yields the protein CASSPKGAAANEKLFF. The full variable domain, with the rest looked up from reference TRBV11-1 and TRBJ1-4, is EAEVAQSPRYKITEKSQAVAFWCDPISGHATLYWYRQILGQGPELLVQFQDESVVDDSQLPKDRFSAERLKGVDSTLKIQPAELGDSAMYLCASSPKGAAANEKLFFGSGTQLSVL.

The sample holds a few counts of this clonotype. The gene calls are TRBV2 and TRBJ2-7, with no clear D. Germline CDR1 and CDR2: SNHLY and FYNNEI. V lost 6 bases to trimming and J lost 12 bases, with 15 bases between them. CDR3 length: 11 residues. CDR3 nucleotide sequence: TGTGCCAGCAGCGAGGACGCCACGCGGTACTTC. This encodes CASSEDATRYF.

The gene calls are TRBV2 and TRBJ2-7; D possibly matches TRBD1 or TRBD2 (6 bases each). Trimming stripped 6 bases from V and 2 bases from J, with 14 bases between. In germline, CDR1 is SNHLY, CDR2 FYNNEI. CDR3 length equals 14 residues. The CDR3 protein is CASSRGTKPYEQYF. The DNA for the CDR3 is TGTGCCAGCAGCCGGGGGACAAAACCCTACGAGCAGTACTTC.

This clonotype was observed many times. CDR3 in amino acids: CASGWGNYGYTF. CDR3 sequence (DNA): TGTGCCAGCGGGTGGGGGAACTATGGCTACACCTTC. The chain joins TRBV12-3 or TRBV12-4 to TRBJ1-2; TRBD1 is a possible D gene (5 bases). V lost 8 bases, J lost 2 bases, and 9 bases lay in between. The CDR3 length is 12 residues.